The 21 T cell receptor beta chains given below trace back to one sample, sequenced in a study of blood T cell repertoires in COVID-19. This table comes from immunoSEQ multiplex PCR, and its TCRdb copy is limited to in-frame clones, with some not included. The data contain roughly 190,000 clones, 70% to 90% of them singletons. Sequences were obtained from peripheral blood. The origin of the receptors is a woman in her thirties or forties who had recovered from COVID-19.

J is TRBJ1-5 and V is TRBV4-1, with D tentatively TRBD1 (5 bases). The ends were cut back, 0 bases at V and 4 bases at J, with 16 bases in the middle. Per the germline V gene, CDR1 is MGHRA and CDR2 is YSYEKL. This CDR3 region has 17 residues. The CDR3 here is CASSQELGRAGNQPQHF. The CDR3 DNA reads TGCGCCAGCAGCCAAGAATTGGGCAGGGCGGGGAATCAGCCCCAGCATTTT.

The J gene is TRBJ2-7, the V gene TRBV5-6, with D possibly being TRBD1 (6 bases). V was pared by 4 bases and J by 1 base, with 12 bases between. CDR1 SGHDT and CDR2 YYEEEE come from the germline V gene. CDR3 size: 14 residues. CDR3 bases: TGTGCCAGCAGCCCAGGGACACAGTCCTACGAGCAGTACTTC. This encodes CASSPGTQSYEQYF.

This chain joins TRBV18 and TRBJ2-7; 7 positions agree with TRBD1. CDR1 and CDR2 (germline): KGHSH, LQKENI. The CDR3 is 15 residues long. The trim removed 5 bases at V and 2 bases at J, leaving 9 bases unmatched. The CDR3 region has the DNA TGTGCCAGCTCAATTTCCGGGACAGCAACCTACGAGCAGTACTTC. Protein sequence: CASSISGTATYEQYF. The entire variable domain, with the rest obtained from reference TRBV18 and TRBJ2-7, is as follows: NAGVMQNPRHLVRRRGQEARLRCSPMKGHSHVYWYRQLPEEGLKFMVYLQKENIIDESGMPKERFSAEFPKEGPSILRIQQVVRGDSAAYFCASSISGTATYEQYFGPGTRLTVT.

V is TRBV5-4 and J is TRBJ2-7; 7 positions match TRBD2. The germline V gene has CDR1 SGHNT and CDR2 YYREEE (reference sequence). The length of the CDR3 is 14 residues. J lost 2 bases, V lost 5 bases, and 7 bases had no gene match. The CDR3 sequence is CASRTASGPYEQYF. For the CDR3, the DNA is TGTGCCAGCAGGACCGCTAGCGGCCCCTACGAGCAGTACTTC.

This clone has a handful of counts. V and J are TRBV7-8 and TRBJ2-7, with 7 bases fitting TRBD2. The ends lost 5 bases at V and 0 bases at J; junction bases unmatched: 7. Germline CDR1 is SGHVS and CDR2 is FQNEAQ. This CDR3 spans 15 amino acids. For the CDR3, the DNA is TGTGCCAGCAGCAAGGGCGGGACTATCTCCTACGAGCAGTACTTC. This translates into CASSKGGTISYEQYF.

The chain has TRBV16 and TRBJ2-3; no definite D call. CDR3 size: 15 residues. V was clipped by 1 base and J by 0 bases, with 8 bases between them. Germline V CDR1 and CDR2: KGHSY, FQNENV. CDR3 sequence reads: CASSQYGGSTDTQYF. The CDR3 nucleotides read TGTGCCAGCAGCCAATACGGCGGAAGCACAGATACGCAGTATTTT.

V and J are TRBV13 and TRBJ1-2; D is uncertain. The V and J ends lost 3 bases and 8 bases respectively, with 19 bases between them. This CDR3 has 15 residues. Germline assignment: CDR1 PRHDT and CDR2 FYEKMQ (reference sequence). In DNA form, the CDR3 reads TGTGCCAGCAGCTTGCTAGCGGACCCATCGGGGGGCTACACCTTC. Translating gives CASSLLADPSGGYTF.

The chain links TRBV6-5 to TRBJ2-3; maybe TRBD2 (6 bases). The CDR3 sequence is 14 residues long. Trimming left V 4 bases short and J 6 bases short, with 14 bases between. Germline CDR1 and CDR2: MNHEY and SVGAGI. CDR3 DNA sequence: TGTGCCAGCAGTTTTGGGGACTCCTCCGATACGCAGTATTTT. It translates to CASSFGDSSDTQYF.

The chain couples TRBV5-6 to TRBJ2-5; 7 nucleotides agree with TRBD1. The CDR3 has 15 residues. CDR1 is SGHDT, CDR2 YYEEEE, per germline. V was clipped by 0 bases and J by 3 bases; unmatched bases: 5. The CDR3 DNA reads TGTGCCAGCAGCTTGGCGGGGACAGCGAAAGAGACCCAGTACTTC. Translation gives CASSLAGTAKETQYF.

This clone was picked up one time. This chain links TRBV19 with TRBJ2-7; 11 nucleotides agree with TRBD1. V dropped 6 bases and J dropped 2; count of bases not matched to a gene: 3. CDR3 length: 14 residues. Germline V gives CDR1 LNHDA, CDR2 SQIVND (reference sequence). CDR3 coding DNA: TGTGCCAGTAGCGGGACAGGGGGGACCTACGAGCAGTACTTC. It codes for CASSGTGGTYEQYF.

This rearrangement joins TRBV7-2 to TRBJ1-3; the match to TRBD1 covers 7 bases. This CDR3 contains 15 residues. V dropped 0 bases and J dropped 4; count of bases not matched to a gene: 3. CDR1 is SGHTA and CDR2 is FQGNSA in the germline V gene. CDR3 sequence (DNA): TGTGCCAGCAGCTTAGCGAAGGGGGCAGGAAACACCATATATTTT. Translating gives CASSLAKGAGNTIYF.

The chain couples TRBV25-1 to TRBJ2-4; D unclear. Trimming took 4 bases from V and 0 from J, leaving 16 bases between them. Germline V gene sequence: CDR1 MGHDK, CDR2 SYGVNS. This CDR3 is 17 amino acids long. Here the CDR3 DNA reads TGTGCCAGCAGTGGGATGCAGGTGCTCGGAGCCAAAAACATTCAGTACTTC. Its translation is CASSGMQVLGAKNIQYF.

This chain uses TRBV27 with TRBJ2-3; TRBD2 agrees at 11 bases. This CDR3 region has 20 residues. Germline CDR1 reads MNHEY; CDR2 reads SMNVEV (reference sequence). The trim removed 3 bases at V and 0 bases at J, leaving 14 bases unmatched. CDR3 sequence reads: CASSLDPTSGTSGSTDTQYF. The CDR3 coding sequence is TGTGCCAGCAGTTTGGACCCGACTAGCGGGACATCGGGGAGCACAGATACGCAGTATTTT.

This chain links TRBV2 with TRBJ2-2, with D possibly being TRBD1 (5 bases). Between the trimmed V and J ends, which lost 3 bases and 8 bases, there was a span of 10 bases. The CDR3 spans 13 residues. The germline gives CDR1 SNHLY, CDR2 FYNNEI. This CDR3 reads CASSDQGMGELFF. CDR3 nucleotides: TGTGCCAGCAGTGACCAGGGAATGGGGGAGCTGTTTTTT.

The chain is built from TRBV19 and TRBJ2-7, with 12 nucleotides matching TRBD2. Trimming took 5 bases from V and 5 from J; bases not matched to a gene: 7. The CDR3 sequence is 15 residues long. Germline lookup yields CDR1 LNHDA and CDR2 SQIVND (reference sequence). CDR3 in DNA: TGTGCCAGTAGTCGGACTAGCGGGGCCGTGGACGAGCAGTACTTC. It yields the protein CASSRTSGAVDEQYF.

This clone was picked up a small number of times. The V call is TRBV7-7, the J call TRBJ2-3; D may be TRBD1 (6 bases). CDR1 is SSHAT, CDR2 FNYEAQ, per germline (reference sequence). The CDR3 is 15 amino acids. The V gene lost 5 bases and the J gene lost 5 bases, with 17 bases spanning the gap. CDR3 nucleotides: TGTGCCAGCAGCGCGAAGACAGGTTTAGGAGATACGCAGTATTTT. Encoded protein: CASSAKTGLGDTQYF.

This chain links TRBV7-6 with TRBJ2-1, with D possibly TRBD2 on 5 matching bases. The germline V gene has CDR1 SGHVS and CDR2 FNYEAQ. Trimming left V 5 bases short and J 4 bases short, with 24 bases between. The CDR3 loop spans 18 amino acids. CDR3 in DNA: TGTGCCAGCAGCCCTAGTTCTAGGACTGCTGCCCGTTACAATGAGCAGTTCTTC. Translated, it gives CASSPSSRTAARYNEQFF.

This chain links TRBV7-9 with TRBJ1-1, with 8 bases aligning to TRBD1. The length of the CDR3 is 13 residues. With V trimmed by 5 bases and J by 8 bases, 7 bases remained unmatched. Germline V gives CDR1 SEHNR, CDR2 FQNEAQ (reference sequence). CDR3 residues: CASSPQGTGEAFF. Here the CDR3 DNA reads TGTGCCAGCAGCCCACAGGGGACAGGAGAAGCTTTCTTT.

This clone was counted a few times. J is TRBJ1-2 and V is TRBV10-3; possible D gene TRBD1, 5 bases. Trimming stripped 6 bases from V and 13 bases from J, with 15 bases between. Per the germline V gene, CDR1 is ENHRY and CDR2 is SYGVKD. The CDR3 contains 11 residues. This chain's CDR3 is CAIREGVPGTF. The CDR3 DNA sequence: TGTGCCATCAGAGAAGGGGTCCCAGGCACCTTC.

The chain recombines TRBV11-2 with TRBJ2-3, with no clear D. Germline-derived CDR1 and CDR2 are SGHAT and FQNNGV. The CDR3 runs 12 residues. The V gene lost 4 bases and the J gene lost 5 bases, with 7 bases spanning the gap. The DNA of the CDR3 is TGTGCCAGCAGCTCAGACCGAGATACGCAGTATTTT. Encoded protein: CASSSDRDTQYF.

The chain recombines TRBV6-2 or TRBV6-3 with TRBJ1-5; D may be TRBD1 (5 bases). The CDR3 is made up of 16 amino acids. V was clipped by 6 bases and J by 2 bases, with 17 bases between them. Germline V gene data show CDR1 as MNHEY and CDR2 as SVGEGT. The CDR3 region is CASSPLVRTRNQPQHF. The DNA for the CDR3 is TGTGCCAGCAGCCCTCTTGTGAGGACACGCAATCAGCCCCAGCATTTT.